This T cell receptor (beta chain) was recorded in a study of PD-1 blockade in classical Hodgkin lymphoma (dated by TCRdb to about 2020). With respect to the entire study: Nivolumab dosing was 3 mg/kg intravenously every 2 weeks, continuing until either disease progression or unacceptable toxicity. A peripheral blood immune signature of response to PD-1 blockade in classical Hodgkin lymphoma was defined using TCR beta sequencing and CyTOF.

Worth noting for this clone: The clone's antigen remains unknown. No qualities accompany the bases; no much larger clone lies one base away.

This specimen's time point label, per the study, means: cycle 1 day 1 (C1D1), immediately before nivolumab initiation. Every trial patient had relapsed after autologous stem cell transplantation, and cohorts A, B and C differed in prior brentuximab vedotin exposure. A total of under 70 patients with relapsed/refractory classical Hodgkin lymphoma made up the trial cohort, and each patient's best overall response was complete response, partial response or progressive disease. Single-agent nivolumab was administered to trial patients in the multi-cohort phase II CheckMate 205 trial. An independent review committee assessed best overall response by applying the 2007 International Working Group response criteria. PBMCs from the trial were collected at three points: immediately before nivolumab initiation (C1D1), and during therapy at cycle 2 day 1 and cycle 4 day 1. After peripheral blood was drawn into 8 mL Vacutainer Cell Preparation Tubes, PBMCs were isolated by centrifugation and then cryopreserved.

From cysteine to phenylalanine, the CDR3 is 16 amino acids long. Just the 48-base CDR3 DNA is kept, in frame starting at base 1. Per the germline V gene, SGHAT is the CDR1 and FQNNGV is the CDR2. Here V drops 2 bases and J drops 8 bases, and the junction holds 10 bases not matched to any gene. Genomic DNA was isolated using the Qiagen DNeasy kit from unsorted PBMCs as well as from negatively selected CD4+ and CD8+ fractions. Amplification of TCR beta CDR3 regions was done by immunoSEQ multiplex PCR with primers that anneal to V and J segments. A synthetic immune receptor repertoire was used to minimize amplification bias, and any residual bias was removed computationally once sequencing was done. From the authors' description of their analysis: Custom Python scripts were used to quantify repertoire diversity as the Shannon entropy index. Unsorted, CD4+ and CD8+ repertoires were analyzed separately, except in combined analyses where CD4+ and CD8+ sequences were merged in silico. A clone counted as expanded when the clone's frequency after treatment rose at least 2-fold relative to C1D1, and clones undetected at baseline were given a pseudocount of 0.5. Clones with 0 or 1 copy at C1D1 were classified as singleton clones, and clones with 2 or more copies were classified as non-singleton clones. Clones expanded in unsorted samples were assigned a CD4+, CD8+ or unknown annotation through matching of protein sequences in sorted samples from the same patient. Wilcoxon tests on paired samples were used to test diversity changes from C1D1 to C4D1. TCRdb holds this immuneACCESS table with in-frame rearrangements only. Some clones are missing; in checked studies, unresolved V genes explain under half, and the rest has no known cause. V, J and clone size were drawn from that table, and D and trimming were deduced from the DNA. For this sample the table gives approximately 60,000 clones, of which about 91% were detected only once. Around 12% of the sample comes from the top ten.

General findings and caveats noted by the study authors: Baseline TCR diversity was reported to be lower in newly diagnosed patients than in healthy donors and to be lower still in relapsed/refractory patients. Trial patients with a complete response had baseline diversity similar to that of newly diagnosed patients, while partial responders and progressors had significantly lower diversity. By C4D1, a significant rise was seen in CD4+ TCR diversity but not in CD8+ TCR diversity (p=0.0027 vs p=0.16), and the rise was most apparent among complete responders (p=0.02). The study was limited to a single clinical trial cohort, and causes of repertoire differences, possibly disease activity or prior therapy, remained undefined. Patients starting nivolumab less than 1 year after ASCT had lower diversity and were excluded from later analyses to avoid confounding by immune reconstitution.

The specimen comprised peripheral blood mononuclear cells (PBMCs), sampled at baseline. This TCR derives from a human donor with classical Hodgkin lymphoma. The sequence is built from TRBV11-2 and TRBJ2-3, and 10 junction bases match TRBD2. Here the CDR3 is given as CASSLSPSGGAGTQYF. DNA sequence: TGTGCCAGCAGCTTATCCCCCAGCGGGGGGGCAGGTACGCAGTATTTT.